These 9 T cell receptor beta chains were sequenced from one sample in a study of cytomegalovirus exposure and HLA in healthy donors. This table comes from immunoSEQ multiplex PCR, and its TCRdb copy is limited to in-frame clones, with some not included. The profile shows 200,000 or so clones, roughly 82% of them singletons. Sequences were obtained from PBMCs. The source of these receptors is a man aged 18 to 30 in good health and CMV-seropositive.

This clone was seen once. The genes are TRBV27 and TRBJ2-1; tentative D call: TRBD1 (5 bases). This CDR3 has 16 amino acids. V was pared by 7 bases and J by 0 bases, with 16 bases between. The germline V gene encodes CDR1 MNHEY and CDR2 SMNVEV (reference sequence). The CDR3 sequence: CASTPTERLSYNEQFF. In DNA form, the CDR3 reads TGTGCCAGCACCCCGACAGAACGTCTCTCCTACAATGAGCAGTTCTTC.

The V and J genes are TRBV5-1 and TRBJ2-5, with D tentatively TRBD1 (6 bases). This CDR3 contains 18 residues. CDR1 is SGHRS, CDR2 YFSETQ, per germline. Deletions cut 5 bases from V and 4 bases from J, with 27 bases between. CDR3 coding DNA: TGCGCCAGCAGTTCAGGGGCGTTTTTAGGAGGCCGGGGAGAGACCCAGTACTTC. It translates to CASSSGAFLGGRGETQYF.

The rearrangement links TRBV4-1 to TRBJ2-7; 8 positions agree with TRBD2. The CDR3 is made up of 15 amino acids. V was pared by 4 bases and J by 6 bases, with 11 bases of the junction left unmatched. The germline V gene encodes CDR1 MGHRA and CDR2 YSYEKL. CDR3 amino acids: CASSPGAGRAFEQYF. The CDR3 nucleotides read TGCGCCAGCAGCCCCGGGGCCGGGAGGGCCTTCGAGCAGTACTTC.

V gene TRBV7-2 combines with J gene TRBJ2-7, with D possibly matching TRBD1 (5 bases). The V end lost 11 bases, the J end lost 5 bases, and 13 bases lay between the germline ends. CDR1 is SGHTA and CDR2 is FQGNSA in the germline V gene. This CDR3 is 11 amino acids long. CDR3 sequence reads: CALGAYHEQYF. In nucleotides, the CDR3 is TGTGCCTTAGGGGCTTACCACGAGCAGTACTTC. The whole variable domain, remainder taken from reference TRBV7-2 and TRBJ2-7, is GAGVSQSPSNKVTEKGKDVELRCDPISGHTALYWYRQSLGQGLEFLIYFQGNSAPDKSGLPSDRFSAERTGGSVSTLTIQRTQQEDSAVYLCALGAYHEQYFGPGTRLTVT.

The chain carries TRBV9 and TRBJ2-2; D unclear. The V end was cut by 3 bases, the J end by 5 bases, with 11 bases between. Looked up from germline, CDR1 is SGDLS and CDR2 is YYNGEE. The CDR3 is 14 residues long. Here the CDR3 reads CASSATVTTGELFF. The CDR3 DNA reads as TGTGCCAGCAGCGCCACTGTCACGACCGGGGAGCTGTTTTTT. The entire variable domain, with the rest obtained from reference TRBV9 and TRBJ2-2, is as follows: DSGVTQTPKHLITATGQRVTLRCSPRSGDLSVYWYQQSLDQGLQFLIQYYNGEERAKGNILERFSAQQFPDLHSELNLSSLELGDSALYFCASSATVTTGELFFGEGSRLTVL.

The chain links TRBV28 to TRBJ2-7, with D tentatively TRBD2 (6 bases). The germline V gene encodes CDR1 MDHEN and CDR2 SYDVKM. This CDR3 spans 12 amino acids. V gave up 10 bases and J gave up 4 bases, with 14 bases separating them. CDR3 bases: TGTGCCATATCTAGCGCGGGTTACGAGCAGTACTTC. Its translation: CAISSAGYEQYF.

This chain links TRBV7-6 with TRBJ1-2; D is ambiguous. This CDR3 contains 13 residues. Trimming took 2 bases from V and 8 from J, leaving 12 bases between them. Germline values: CDR1 SGHVS, CDR2 FNYEAQ. The CDR3 DNA follows: TGTGCCAGCAGCTTAAAAGTATTGAGCGGCTACACCTTC. It specifies CASSLKVLSGYTF. Full variable domain (missing parts from reference TRBV7-6 and TRBJ1-2): GAGVSQSPRYKVTKRGQDVALRCDPISGHVSLYWYRQALGQGPEFLTYFNYEAQQDKSGLPNDRFSAERPEGSISTLTIQRTEQRDSAMYRCASSLKVLSGYTFGSGTRLTVV.

This rearrangement joins TRBV27 to TRBJ2-3; D is unresolved. V was clipped by 5 bases and J by 0 bases, with 12 bases between them. CDR1 MNHEY and CDR2 SMNVEV come from the germline V gene (reference sequence). This CDR3 contains 15 residues. CDR3 DNA sequence: TGTGCCAGCAGTGAATCAGGTCTAAGCACAGATACGCAGTATTTT. It yields the protein CASSESGLSTDTQYF.

A single count supports this clone. The chain has TRBV5-1 and TRBJ2-1; D perhaps matches TRBD2 (6 bases). CDR1 and CDR2 (germline): SGHRS, YFSETQ. The CDR3 length is 15 residues. The V and J ends lost 0 bases and 6 bases respectively, with 13 bases between them. CDR3 sequence: CASSLAGTAFNEQFF. CDR3 nucleotide sequence: TGCGCCAGCAGCTTGGCCGGGACTGCTTTCAATGAGCAGTTCTTC.